This T cell receptor beta chain was identified in a study of post-analysis software for immune sequencing data (dated by TCRdb to the mid-2010s). Study-level background: Recorded disease courses included relapsing-remitting, secondary progressive and progressive-relapsing multiple sclerosis, with some patients lacking subtype annotation. The patient repertoires were compared against more than 10 previously published healthy control repertoires obtained from donors aged about 6 to 25 years. A subset of samples was prepared in parallel using single-end sample barcoding, then pooled and co-amplified after Illumina adapter ligation. General study outcomes and caveats: Significantly higher frequencies in patients than in controls were found for five or six TRBV segments, including TRBV5-6, TRBV5-1 and TRBV20-1. The control group was slightly older than the multiple sclerosis patient group. Significantly lower normalized Chao1 diversity was found in multiple sclerosis patients than in controls, suggesting substantial peripheral T-cell clonal expansion. Direct clustering with F measure revealed strong co-clustering of samples prepared in the same batch, which led to a batch-effect correction.

The CDR3, cysteine through phenylalanine, is 15 amino acids long. CDR3 DNA only is kept here, 45 bases in frame from base 1. In the germline V gene (reference sequence), CDR1 corresponds to SEHNR and CDR2 to FQNEAQ. Ends trimmed: V by 5 bases, J by 6 bases; bases unmatched to a gene: 8. With respect to this clonotype: This clone's antigen is unknown. Qualities for individual bases were not recorded, and no much larger clone is one base off.

Library creation used PCR. The instrument was an Illumina HiSeq 2500. To reduce PCR and sequencing biases, unique molecular identifiers were built into the TCR beta cDNA libraries. Some 500,000 cDNA molecules were obtained for every 1 to 10 million input T cells, so each molecule roughly corresponded to one T cell. The patient libraries were prepared and sequenced with the same protocol used for the earlier healthy control dataset. Within a given batch, samples were prepared together, multiplexed and sequenced on the same HiSeq lane. The authors processed their data as follows. MIGEC handled the raw barcoded reads, throwing out single-read molecular identifier groups before consensus assembly and CDR3 extraction. Clonotype tables were post-analysed with VDJtools, and diversity was normalized by down-sampling all datasets to the smallest sample size. In repertoire overlap clustering, CDR3 amino acid sequences, but not nucleotide sequences, were matched to correct batch-related cross-sample contamination. In TCRdb, the public reads were trimmed at Q25 with fastp and aligned with MiXCR, with productive beta chains retained. Rows with one shared CDR3 protein collapse into an entry with the most common genes and DNA. The V and J calls follow TCRdb's processing rather than the paper's. The sample table shows under 650,000 distinct CDR3 sequences, and around 40% are seen once. Jointly, the top ten make up over 1.5% of the sample.

TCR beta repertoires were profiled from peripheral blood of more than ten young patients with multiple sclerosis to demonstrate the VDJtools post-analysis software. The patients with multiple sclerosis were children and adolescents between about 6 and 17 years of age. Recombination joined TRBV7-9 with TRBJ2-3, with 10 bases matching TRBD2. Sequencing was done on a sample of blood. This TCR came from a girl aged 10 to 17 with multiple sclerosis. The CDR3 region has the sequence CASSPRTSGSDTQYF. Read as DNA, the sequence is TGTGCCAGCAGCCCGAGGACTAGCGGTTCCGATACGCAGTATTTT.